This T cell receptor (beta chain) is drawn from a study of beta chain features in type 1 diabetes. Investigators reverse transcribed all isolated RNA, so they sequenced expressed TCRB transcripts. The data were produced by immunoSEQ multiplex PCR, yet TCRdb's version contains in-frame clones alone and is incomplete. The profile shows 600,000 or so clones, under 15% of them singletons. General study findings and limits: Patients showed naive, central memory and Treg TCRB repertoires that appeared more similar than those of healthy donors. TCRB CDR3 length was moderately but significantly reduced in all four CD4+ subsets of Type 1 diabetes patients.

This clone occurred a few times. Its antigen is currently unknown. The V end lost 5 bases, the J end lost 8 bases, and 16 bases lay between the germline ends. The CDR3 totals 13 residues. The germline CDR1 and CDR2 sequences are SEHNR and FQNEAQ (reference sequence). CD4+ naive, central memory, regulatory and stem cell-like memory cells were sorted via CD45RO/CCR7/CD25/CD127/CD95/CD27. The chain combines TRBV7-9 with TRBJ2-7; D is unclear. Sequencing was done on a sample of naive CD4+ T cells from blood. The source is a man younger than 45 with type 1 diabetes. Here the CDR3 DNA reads TGTGCCAGCAGCCAAAACGCGGAGCCTAAGCAGTACTTC. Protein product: CASSQNAEPKQYF. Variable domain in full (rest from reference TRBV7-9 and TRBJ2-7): DTGVSQNPRHKITKRGQNVTFRCDPISEHNRLYWYRQTLGQGPEFLTYFQNEAQLEKSRLLSDRFSAERPKGSFSTLEIQRTEQGDSAMYLCASSQNAEPKQYFGPGTRLTVT.